This T cell receptor beta chain was sequenced in a study of blood T cells in healthy people across ages. Through a sample-barcoded 5' primer and a J-beta primer mix, a second PCR was run for roughly 6 to 11 cycles. One entry per CDR3 protein results from TCRdb running MiXCR on the 5' RACE reads. The sample lists about 1.7 million distinct CDR3 sequences; 28% were seen once. The CDR3 covers 13 residues. Trimming shortened V by 0 bases and J by 4 bases, and 4 bases separated the two germline ends. Germline-derived CDR1 and CDR2 are LNHDA and SQIVND (reference sequence). Total RNA was extracted at no less than 6 micrograms per sample. Notes on this clonotype: The target antigen is unknown.

Study findings and constraints: Roughly linearly, TCR beta diversity per million T cells fell as age increased. Fewer expanded clones and more diversity marked long-lived versus aged donors. Estimated diversity that came from one million T cells was considered an underestimate.

Sequenced: blood. This TCR derives from a woman between 25 and 40 years old in good health. This chain links TRBV19 with TRBJ2-4; D remains unclear. CDR3 loop: CASSIDGKNIQYF. The CDR3 nucleotides read TGTGCCAGTAGTATAGATGGGAAAAACATTCAGTACTTC.